This is a list of T cell receptor beta chains from one sample in a study of beta chain features in type 1 diabetes. Using immunoSEQ multiplex PCR, the repertoire was profiled, and TCRdb retains in-frame clones only, with some absent. The table includes hundreds of thousands of clones, around an eighth detected once. Sequencing input: naive CD4+ T cells from blood. The receptors stem from a man aged 18 to 30 in good health. The CDR3 runs from the conserved cysteine through the conserved F or W. Each record gives: J gene, V gene, D gene, clone size, CDR3 protein, CDR3 DNA. D genes are given only for firm matches. Clone sizes are given selectively: once, few, many, or a class where the clone is expanded.

j_gene: TRBJ2-7; v_gene: TRBV4-2; d_gene: .; abundance: .; CDR3aa: CASSQEPSAEQYF; CDR3nt: TGTGCCAGCAGCCAGGAACCTAGCGCAGAGCAGTACTTC
j_gene: TRBJ2-5; v_gene: TRBV7-2; d_gene: TRBD1; abundance: few; CDR3aa: CASSLRTGVGEETQYF; CDR3nt: TGTGCCAGCAGCTTGAGGACAGGGGTGGGAGAAGAGACCCAGTACTTC
j_gene: TRBJ2-5; v_gene: TRBV5-8; d_gene: TRBD2; abundance: .; CDR3aa: CASSRGLAGQPQETQYF; CDR3nt: TGTGCCAGCAGCCGGGGACTAGCGGGACAGCCCCAAGAGACCCAGTACTTC
j_gene: TRBJ2-7; v_gene: TRBV30; d_gene: TRBD1; abundance: few; CDR3aa: CAWSWDRASEQYF; CDR3nt: TGTGCCTGGAGTTGGGACAGGGCAAGCGAGCAGTACTTC
j_gene: TRBJ1-1; v_gene: TRBV14; d_gene: TRBD1; abundance: .; CDR3aa: CASKQGMNTEAFF; CDR3nt: TGTGCCAGCAAACAGGGGATGAACACTGAAGCTTTCTTT
j_gene: TRBJ2-6; v_gene: TRBV19; d_gene: .; abundance: .; CDR3aa: CASRRGSGANVLTF; CDR3nt: TGTGCCAGTAGGCGGGGCTCTGGGGCCAACGTCCTGACTTTC
j_gene: TRBJ2-7; v_gene: TRBV2; d_gene: .; abundance: few; CDR3aa: CASRQSSYEQYF; CDR3nt: TGTGCCAGCAGACAGAGCTCCTACGAGCAGTACTTC
j_gene: TRBJ2-1; v_gene: TRBV7-2; d_gene: TRBD2; abundance: few; CDR3aa: CASSLAWTRGAGLNEQFF; CDR3nt: TGTGCCAGCAGCTTAGCATGGACTCGGGGAGCGGGACTCAATGAGCAGTTCTTC
j_gene: TRBJ1-5; v_gene: TRBV7-2; d_gene: .; abundance: .; CDR3aa: CASSFSGMSNQPQHF; CDR3nt: TGTGCCAGCAGCTTTTCAGGGATGAGCAATCAGCCCCAGCATTTT
j_gene: TRBJ2-1; v_gene: TRBV9; d_gene: .; abundance: few; CDR3aa: CASSVGNSHSYNEQFF; CDR3nt: TGTGCCAGCAGCGTAGGAAACTCCCACTCCTACAATGAGCAGTTCTTC
j_gene: TRBJ1-2; v_gene: TRBV7-9; d_gene: .; abundance: .; CDR3aa: CASSLAGVLYGYTF; CDR3nt: TGTGCCAGCAGCTTAGCAGGGGTCCTCTATGGCTACACCTTC
j_gene: TRBJ2-3; v_gene: TRBV7-3; d_gene: .; abundance: few; CDR3aa: CASSLRAATDTQYF; CDR3nt: TGTGCCAGCAGCTTAAGGGCCGCCACAGATACGCAGTATTTT